The source of this T cell receptor (beta chain) is a study of beta chain features in type 1 diabetes. Study summary: All of the samples together had around 110,000,000 sorted cells examined.

The study, taken as a whole, reports: VDJ junctions from patients with type 1 diabetes contained fewer insertions and more deletions. All four CD4+ subsets of Type 1 diabetes patients contained TCRB CDR3s that were moderately but significantly shorter.

In this sample, this clone turned up a few times. Its specificity is not known. The CDR3 extends over 13 amino acids. V was clipped by 10 bases and J by 0 bases, with 12 bases between them. Germline-derived CDR1 and CDR2 are LNHDA and SQIVND (reference sequence). cDNA synthesis used the whole RNA isolate, giving expressed TCRB sequences. Using immunoSEQ multiplex PCR, the repertoire was profiled, and TCRdb retains in-frame clones only, with some absent. Among more than 150,000 clones listed, 11% were seen once. The gene calls are TRBV19 and TRBJ1-1, with TRBD1 as a possible D gene (6 bases). The TCR comes from a man in his late teens or twenties in good health. The source material was central memory CD4+ T cells from blood. The CDR3 nucleotides are TGTGCCACCCGACAGGTCCTGAACACTGAAGCTTTCTTT. Translation gives CATRQVLNTEAFF.